The source of this T cell receptor (beta chain) is a study of low-dose radiotherapy and immunotherapy resistance in tumors. Study summary: Administration of intravenous cyclophosphamide at 200 mg/m2 took place every two weeks, one day before radiation and immunotherapy.

Primers used for first-strand cDNA, a TRAV- and TRBV-specific set, covered both alpha and beta chains. TCRs underwent roughly 20 PCR cycles of amplification with a constant-region primer and V-primer adapter. MiXCR, applied by TCRdb to the reads, yields one record per CDR3 protein. The sample comprises 75,000 to 95,000 distinct CDR3 sequences, around a fifth of which are singletons, and 10% to 15% rests with the top ten. There are 16 residues in the CDR3. The V gene lost 5 bases and the J gene lost 2 bases, with 18 bases spanning the gap. Time point here: after trial treatment. Documented treatment: LDRT plus nivolumab, ipilimumab, low-dose cyclophosphamide and aspirin (RACIN trial).

V and J are TRBV12-3 or TRBV12-4 and TRBJ1-2; possibly TRBD1 for D (5 bases). This TCR was recovered from a female donor with ovarian cancer. Sequencing was performed on PBMCs, taken after low-dose radiotherapy plus immunotherapy. Here the CDR3 reads CASSTPWGYGNYGYTF. CDR3 nucleotide sequence: TGTGCCAGCAGTACCCCGTGGGGGTACGGAAACTATGGCTACACCTTC.